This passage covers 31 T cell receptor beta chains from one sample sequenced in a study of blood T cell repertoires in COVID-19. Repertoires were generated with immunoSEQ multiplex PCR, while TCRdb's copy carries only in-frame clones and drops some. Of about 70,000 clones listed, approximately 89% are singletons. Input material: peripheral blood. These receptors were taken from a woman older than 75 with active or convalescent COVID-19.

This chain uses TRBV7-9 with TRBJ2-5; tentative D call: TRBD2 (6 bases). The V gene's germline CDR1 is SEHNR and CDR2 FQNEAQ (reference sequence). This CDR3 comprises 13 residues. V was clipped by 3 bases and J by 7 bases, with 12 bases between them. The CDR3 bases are TGTGCCAGCAGCTTTGTATGGGGAGGGACCCAGTACTTC. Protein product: CASSFVWGGTQYF.

CDR3 in DNA: TGTGCCAGCAGCGTTATCGGGGACAATGAGCAGTTCTTC. Translated, it gives CASSVIGDNEQFF. The V gene is TRBV9, the J gene TRBJ2-1, with TRBD2 as a possible D gene (5 bases). Germline loops: CDR1 SGDLS, CDR2 YYNGEE. V lost 2 bases and J 5 bases, leaving 8 bases between the germline ends. This CDR3 has 13 amino acids. The full variable domain, with the rest looked up from reference TRBV9 and TRBJ2-1, is DSGVTQTPKHLITATGQRVTLRCSPRSGDLSVYWYQQSLDQGLQFLIQYYNGEERAKGNILERFSAQQFPDLHSELNLSSLELGDSALYFCASSVIGDNEQFFGPGTRLTVL.

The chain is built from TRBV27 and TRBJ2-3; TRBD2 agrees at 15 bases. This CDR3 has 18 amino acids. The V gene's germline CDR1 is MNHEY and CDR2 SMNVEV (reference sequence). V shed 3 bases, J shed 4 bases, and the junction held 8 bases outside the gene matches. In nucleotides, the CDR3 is TGTGCCAGCAGTTTCGGACTAGCGGGGGGGCCTGTCTCAGATACGCAGTATTTT. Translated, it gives CASSFGLAGGPVSDTQYF.

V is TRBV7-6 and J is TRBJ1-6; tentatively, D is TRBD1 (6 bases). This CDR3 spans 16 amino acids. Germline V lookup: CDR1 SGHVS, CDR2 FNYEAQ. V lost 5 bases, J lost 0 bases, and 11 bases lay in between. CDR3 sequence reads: CASSQGLSSYNSPLHF. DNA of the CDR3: TGTGCCAGCAGCCAGGGGCTCAGCTCCTATAATTCACCCCTCCACTTT. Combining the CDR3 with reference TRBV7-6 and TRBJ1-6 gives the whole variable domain GAGVSQSPRYKVTKRGQDVALRCDPISGHVSLYWYRQALGQGPEFLTYFNYEAQQDKSGLPNDRFSAERPEGSISTLTIQRTEQRDSAMYRCASSQGLSSYNSPLHFGNGTRLTVT.

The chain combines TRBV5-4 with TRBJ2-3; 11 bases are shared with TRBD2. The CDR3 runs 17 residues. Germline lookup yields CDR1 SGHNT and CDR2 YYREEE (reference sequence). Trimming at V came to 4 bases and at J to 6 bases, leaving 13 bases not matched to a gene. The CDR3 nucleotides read TGTGCCAGCAGCAGGGCTAGCGGGGGGCCCTTTGCGGATACGCAGTATTTT. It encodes CASSRASGGPFADTQYF. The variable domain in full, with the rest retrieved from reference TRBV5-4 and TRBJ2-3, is ETGVTQSPTHLIKTRGQQVTLRCSSQSGHNTVSWYQQALGQGPQFIFQYYREEENGRGNFPPRFSGLQFPNYSSELNVNALELDDSALYLCASSRASGGPFADTQYFGPGTRLTVL.

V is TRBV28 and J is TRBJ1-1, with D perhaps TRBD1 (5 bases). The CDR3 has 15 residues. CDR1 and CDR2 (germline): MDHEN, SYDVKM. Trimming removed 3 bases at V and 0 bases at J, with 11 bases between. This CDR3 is CASSLLQGLNTEAFF. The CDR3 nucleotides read TGTGCCAGCAGTTTGCTCCAGGGCTTGAACACTGAAGCTTTCTTT.

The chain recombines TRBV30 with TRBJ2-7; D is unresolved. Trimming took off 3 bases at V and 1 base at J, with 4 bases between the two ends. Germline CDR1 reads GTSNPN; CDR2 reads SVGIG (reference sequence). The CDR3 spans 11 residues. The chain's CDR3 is CAWSTSYEQYF. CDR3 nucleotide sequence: TGTGCCTGGAGCACATCCTACGAGCAGTACTTC.

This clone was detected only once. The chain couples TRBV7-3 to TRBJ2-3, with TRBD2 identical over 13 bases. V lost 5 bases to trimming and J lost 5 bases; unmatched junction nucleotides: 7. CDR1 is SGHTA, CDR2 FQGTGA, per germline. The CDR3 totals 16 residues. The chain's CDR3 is CASSILAGGRIDTQYF. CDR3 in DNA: TGTGCCAGCAGCATACTAGCGGGGGGGCGAATAGATACGCAGTATTTT.

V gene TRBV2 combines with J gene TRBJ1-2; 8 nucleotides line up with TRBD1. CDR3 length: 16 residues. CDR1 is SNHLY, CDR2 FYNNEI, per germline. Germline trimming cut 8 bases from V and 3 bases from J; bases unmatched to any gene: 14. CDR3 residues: CASFSGGRGVDYGYTF. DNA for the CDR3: TGTGCCAGCTTCTCAGGGGGCCGGGGAGTGGACTATGGCTACACCTTC.

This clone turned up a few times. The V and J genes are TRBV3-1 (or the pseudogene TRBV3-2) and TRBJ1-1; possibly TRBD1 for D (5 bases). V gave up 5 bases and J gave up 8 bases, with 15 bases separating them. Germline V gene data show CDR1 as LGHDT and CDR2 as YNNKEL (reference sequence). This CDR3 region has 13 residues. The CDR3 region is CASSFFAGIEAFF. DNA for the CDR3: TGTGCCAGCAGCTTTTTCGCAGGGATAGAAGCTTTCTTT.

CDR3 coding DNA: TGTGCCAGCATGCCCCTAGCGGGGGGGCGCTACGAGCAGTACTTC. Its protein product is CASMPLAGGRYEQYF. The chain carries TRBV28 and TRBJ2-7; 12 nucleotides match TRBD2. J lost 3 bases, V lost 7 bases, and 7 bases had no gene match. This CDR3 is 15 amino acids long. CDR1 and CDR2 (germline): MDHEN, SYDVKM.

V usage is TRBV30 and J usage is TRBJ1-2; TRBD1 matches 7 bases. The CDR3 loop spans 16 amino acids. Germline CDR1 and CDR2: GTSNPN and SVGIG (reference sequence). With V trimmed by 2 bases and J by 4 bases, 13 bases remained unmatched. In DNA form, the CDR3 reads TGTGCCTGGAGTATGAGGGGACAGCTGCTTCCCTATGGCTACACCTTC. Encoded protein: CAWSMRGQLLPYGYTF.

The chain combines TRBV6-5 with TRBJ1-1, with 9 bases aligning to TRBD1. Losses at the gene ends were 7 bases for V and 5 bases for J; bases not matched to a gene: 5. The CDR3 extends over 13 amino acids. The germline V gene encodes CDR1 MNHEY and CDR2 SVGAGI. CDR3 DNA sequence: TGTGCCAGCAAAGACAGGGGGTCAACTGAAGCTTTCTTT. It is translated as CASKDRGSTEAFF.

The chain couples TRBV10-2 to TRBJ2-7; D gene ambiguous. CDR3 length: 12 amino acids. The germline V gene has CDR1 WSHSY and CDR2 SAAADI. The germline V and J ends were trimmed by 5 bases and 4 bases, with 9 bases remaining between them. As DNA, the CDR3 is TGCGCCAGCAGTAACTACGTATACGAGCAGTACTTC. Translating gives CASSNYVYEQYF.

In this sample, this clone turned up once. The CDR3 reads CASSADDSFGSPLHF. CDR3 DNA: TGTGCCAGCAGCGCAGACGACAGCTTCGGGTCACCCCTCCACTTT. The chain couples TRBV9 to TRBJ1-6; D perhaps matches TRBD1 (5 bases). CDR3 length: 15 residues. Per the germline V gene, CDR1 is SGDLS and CDR2 is YYNGEE. The germline V and J ends were trimmed by 3 bases and 10 bases, with 17 bases remaining between them. The full variable domain, in which reference TRBV9 and TRBJ1-6 provide the parts outside the CDR3, is DSGVTQTPKHLITATGQRVTLRCSPRSGDLSVYWYQQSLDQGLQFLIQYYNGEERAKGNILERFSAQQFPDLHSELNLSSLELGDSALYFCASSADDSFGSPLHFGNGTRLTVT.

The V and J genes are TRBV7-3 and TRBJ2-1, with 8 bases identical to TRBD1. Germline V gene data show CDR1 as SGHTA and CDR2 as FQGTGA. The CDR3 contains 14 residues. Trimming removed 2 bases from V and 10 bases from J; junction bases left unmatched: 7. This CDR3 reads CASSLWDRFDEQFF. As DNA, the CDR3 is TGTGCCAGCAGCTTATGGGACAGGTTTGACGAGCAGTTCTTC. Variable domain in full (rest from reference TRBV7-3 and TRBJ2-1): GAGVSQTPSNKVTEKGKYVELRCDPISGHTALYWYRQSLGQGPEFLIYFQGTGAADDSGLPNDRFFAVRPEGSVSTLKIQRTERGDSAVYLCASSLWDRFDEQFFGPGTRLTVL.

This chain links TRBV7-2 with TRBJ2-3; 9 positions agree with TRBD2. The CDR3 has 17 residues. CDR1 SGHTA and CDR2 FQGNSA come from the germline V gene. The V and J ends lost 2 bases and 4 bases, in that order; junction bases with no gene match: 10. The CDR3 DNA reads TGTGCCAGCAGCTTACGGCGGGGGGGCGGGGAGGCAGATACGCAGTATTTT. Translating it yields CASSLRRGGGEADTQYF.

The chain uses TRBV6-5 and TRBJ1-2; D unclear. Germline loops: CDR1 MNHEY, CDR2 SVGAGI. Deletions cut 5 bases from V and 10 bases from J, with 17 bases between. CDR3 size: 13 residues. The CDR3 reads CASSPNPSMHYTF. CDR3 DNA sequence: TGTGCCAGCAGTCCCAACCCCAGTATGCACTACACCTTC.

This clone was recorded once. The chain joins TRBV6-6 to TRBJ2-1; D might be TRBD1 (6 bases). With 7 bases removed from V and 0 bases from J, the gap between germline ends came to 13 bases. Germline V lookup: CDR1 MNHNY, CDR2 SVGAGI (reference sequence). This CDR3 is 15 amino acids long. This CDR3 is CASNPPGDSYNEQFF. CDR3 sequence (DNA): TGTGCCAGCAACCCCCCAGGGGACTCCTACAATGAGCAGTTCTTC.

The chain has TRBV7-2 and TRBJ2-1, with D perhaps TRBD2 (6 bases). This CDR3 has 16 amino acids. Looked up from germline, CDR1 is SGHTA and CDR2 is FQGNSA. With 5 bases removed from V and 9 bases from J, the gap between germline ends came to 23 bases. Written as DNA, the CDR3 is TGTGCCAGCAGCCCAGGTTGGGGGGAAGTTCCGGTTGAGCAGTTCTTC. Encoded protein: CASSPGWGEVPVEQFF. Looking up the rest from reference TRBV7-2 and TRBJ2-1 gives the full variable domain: GAGVSQSPSNKVTEKGKDVELRCDPISGHTALYWYRQSLGQGLEFLIYFQGNSAPDKSGLPSDRFSAERTGGSVSTLTIQRTQQEDSAVYLCASSPGWGEVPVEQFFGPGTRLTVL.

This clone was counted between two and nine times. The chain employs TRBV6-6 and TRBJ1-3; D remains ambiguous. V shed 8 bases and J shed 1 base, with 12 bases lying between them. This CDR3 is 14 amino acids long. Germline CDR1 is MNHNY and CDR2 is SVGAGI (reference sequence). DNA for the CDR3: TGTGCCAGCGCCATCGGAGTATCTGGAAACACCATATATTTT. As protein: CASAIGVSGNTIYF.

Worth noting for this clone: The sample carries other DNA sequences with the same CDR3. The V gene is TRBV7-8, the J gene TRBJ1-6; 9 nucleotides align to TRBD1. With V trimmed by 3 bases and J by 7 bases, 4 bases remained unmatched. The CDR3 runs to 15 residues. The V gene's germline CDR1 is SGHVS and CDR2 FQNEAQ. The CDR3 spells CASSLGQGGNSPLHF. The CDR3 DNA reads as TGTGCCAGCAGCTTGGGACAGGGAGGGAATTCACCCCTCCACTTT.

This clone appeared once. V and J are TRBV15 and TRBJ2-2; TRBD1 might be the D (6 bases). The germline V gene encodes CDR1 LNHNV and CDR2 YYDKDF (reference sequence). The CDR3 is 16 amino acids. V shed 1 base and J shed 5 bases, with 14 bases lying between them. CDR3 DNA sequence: TGTGCCACCAGCAGAGTGGGGACACCGGGGACCGGGGAGCTGTTTTTT. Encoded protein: CATSRVGTPGTGELFF.

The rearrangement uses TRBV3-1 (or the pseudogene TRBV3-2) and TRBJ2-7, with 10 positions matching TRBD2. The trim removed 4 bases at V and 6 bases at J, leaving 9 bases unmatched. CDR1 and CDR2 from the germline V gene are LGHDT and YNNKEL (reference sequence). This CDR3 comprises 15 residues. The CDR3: CASSRASGGRREQYF. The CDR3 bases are TGTGCCAGCAGCCGCGCTAGCGGGGGAAGGCGCGAGCAGTACTTC.

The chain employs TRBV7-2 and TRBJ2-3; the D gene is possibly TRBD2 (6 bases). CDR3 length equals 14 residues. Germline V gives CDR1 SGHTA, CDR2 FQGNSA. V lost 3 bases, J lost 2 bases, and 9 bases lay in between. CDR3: CASSLVDYTDTQYF. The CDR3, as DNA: TGTGCCAGCAGCTTGGTGGACTACACAGATACGCAGTATTTT.

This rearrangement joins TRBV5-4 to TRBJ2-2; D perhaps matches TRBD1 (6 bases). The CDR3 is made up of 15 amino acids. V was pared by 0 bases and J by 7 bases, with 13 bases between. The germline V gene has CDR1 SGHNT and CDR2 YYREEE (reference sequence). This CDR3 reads CASSLGGQANGELFF. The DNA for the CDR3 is TGTGCCAGCAGCTTGGGGGGGCAGGCGAACGGGGAGCTGTTTTTT.

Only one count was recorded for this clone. CDR3 nucleotides: TGCGCCAGCAGCCGCGGGACAGGGGAAGCCGGAAACACCATATATTTT. It specifies CASSRGTGEAGNTIYF. The chain employs TRBV4-3 and TRBJ1-3; the match to TRBD1 covers 10 bases. Trimming removed 4 bases from V and 4 bases from J; junction bases left unmatched: 7. Germline V gene data show CDR1 as LGHNA and CDR2 as YSLEER. The CDR3 totals 16 residues.

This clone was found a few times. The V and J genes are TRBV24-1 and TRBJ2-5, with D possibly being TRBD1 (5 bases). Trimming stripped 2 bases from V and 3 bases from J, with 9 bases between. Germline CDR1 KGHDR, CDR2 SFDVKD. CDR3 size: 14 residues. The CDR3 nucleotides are TGTGCCACCAGTGATTCAGACAGAGAAGAGACCCAGTACTTC. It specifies CATSDSDREETQYF.

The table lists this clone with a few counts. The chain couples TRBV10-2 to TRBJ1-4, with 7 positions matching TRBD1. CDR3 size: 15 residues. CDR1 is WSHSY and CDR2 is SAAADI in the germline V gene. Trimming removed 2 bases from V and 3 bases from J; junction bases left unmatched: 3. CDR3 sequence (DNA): TGCGCCAGCAGTGAGGGGACAGAGTCTAATGAAAAACTGTTTTTT. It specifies CASSEGTESNEKLFF.

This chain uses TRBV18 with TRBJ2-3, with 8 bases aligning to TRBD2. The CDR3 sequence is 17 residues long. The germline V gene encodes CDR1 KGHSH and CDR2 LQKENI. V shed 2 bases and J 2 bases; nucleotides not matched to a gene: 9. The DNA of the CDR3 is TGTGCCAGCTCACCAGCAACTAGCGGTGGGTCCACAGATACGCAGTATTTT. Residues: CASSPATSGGSTDTQYF.

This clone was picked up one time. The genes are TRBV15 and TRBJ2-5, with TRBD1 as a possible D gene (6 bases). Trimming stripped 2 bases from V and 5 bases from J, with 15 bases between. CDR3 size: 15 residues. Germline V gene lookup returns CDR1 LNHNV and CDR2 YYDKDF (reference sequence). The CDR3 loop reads CATSRLTLRGETQYF. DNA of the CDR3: TGTGCCACCAGCAGACTGACGCTAAGGGGGGAGACCCAGTACTTC.